The clone carrying this T cell receptor (beta chain) was seen more than once but under ten times. Its antigen is as yet unknown. Single viable CD3+CD4+CD8-CD45RO+ cells were sorted as the memory CD4+ T cells. Serum IgG to CMV pp150, pp28, p38 and p52 defined serostatus. The data are from a study of memory CD4+ T cells and cytomegalovirus serostatus. Findings and caveats of the study: Of approximately 150 reported CMV TCRbeta sequences, 55 to 80 were found in memory CD4+ repertoires.

V was shortened by 4 bases and J by 10 bases, with 16 bases between the two germline ends. The CDR3 has 13 amino acids. Germline CDR1 reads MDHEN; CDR2 reads SYDVKM. The method was immunoSEQ multiplex PCR; TCRdb's version includes in-frame clones alone and lacks a portion of them. This table holds about 44,000 clones, approximately 82% found once. The chain combines TRBV28 with TRBJ1-1; D might be TRBD1 (5 bases). The sample taken for sequencing was memory CD4+ T cells from blood. This sequence originates from an adult in good health and CMV-seronegative. The CDR3 protein is CASSSRVKVAAFF. DNA of the CDR3: TGTGCCAGCAGTTCCAGGGTTAAGGTGGCAGCTTTCTTT.